One and the same sample provided the 27 T cell receptor beta chains below, sequenced in a study of blood T cell repertoires in COVID-19. TCRdb's copy holds only in-frame clones and misses some; the assay was immunoSEQ multiplex PCR. The repertoire holds about 220,000 clones, with about 82% as singletons. The sample comprised peripheral blood. Every receptor here comes from a woman between 65 and 79 years old with COVID-19, enrolled during active disease.

The chain is built from TRBV6-5 and TRBJ1-4; 11 positions agree with TRBD1. This CDR3 has 15 residues. The germline gives CDR1 MNHEY, CDR2 SVGAGI. The trim removed 4 bases at V and 7 bases at J, leaving 5 bases unmatched. In DNA form, the CDR3 reads TGTGCCAGCAGTTCATCCGGGACAGGGGGTGAAAAACTGTTTTTT. It yields the protein CASSSSGTGGEKLFF.

The rearrangement joins TRBV7-2 to TRBJ2-7; the D gene is possibly TRBD1 (6 bases). Germline V gene lookup returns CDR1 SGHTA and CDR2 FQGNSA. V was clipped by 1 base and J by 4 bases, with 11 bases between them. CDR3 length equals 14 residues. CDR3: CASSLEGGTYEQYF. DNA for the CDR3: TGTGCCAGCAGCTTAGAAGGGGGTACTTACGAGCAGTACTTC.

This rearrangement joins TRBV4-2 to TRBJ2-1; a weak D match, TRBD2 (6 bases). The ends were cut back, 1 base at V and 7 bases at J, with 11 bases in the middle. This CDR3 has 14 residues. Germline V lookup: CDR1 LGHNA, CDR2 YNFKEQ. CDR3 nucleotide sequence: TGTGCCAGCAGCCAAGTGGGTGGGGGGAATGAGCAGTTCTTC. This gives the protein CASSQVGGGNEQFF.

A single count supports this clone. V and J are TRBV10-3 and TRBJ1-2; 10 bases are shared with TRBD1. Germline lookup yields CDR1 ENHRY and CDR2 SYGVKD. Losses at the gene ends were 6 bases for V and 4 bases for J; bases not matched to a gene: 2. The CDR3 is made up of 13 amino acids. The chain's CDR3 is CAIRGTGVYGYTF. Here the CDR3 DNA reads TGTGCCATCAGGGGGACAGGGGTCTATGGCTACACCTTC.

The rearrangement uses TRBV2 and TRBJ1-4, with TRBD1 matching over 7 bases. CDR1 and CDR2 from the germline V gene are SNHLY and FYNNEI. This CDR3 region has 15 residues. Trimming took 1 base from V and 4 from J; bases not matched to a gene: 3. In nucleotides, the CDR3 is TGTGCCAGCAGTGAAGACAGGGGCCTTAATGAAAAACTGTTTTTT. Its translation: CASSEDRGLNEKLFF. The whole variable domain, filled in from reference TRBV2 and TRBJ1-4, reads EPEVTQTPSHQVTQMGQEVILRCVPISNHLYFYWYRQILGQKVEFLVSFYNNEISEKSEIFDDQFSVERPDGSNFTLKIRSTKLEDSAMYFCASSEDRGLNEKLFFGSGTQLSVL.

This clone is a singleton in its sample. The chain recombines TRBV5-6 with TRBJ2-1, with TRBD2 identical over 8 bases. This CDR3 contains 17 residues. CDR1 is SGHDT and CDR2 is YYEEEE in the germline V gene. The ends lost 1 base at V and 8 bases at J; junction bases unmatched: 14. DNA for the CDR3: TGTGCCAGCAGCTTGTGGGGAAGCGGGAGAGGTTGGGATGAGCAGTTCTTC. As protein: CASSLWGSGRGWDEQFF.

J is TRBJ2-3 and V is TRBV18, with TRBD2 matching 8 bases. V was pared by 1 base and J by 0 bases, with 6 bases of the junction left unmatched. From germline, CDR1 is KGHSH and CDR2 LQKENI. This CDR3 is 17 amino acids long. The CDR3 region is CASSPRQRERSTDTQYF. The DNA of the CDR3 is TGTGCCAGCTCACCACGGCAGCGGGAGCGGAGCACAGATACGCAGTATTTT. The whole variable domain, filled in from reference TRBV18 and TRBJ2-3, reads NAGVMQNPRHLVRRRGQEARLRCSPMKGHSHVYWYRQLPEEGLKFMVYLQKENIIDESGMPKERFSAEFPKEGPSILRIQQVVRGDSAAYFCASSPRQRERSTDTQYFGPGTRLTVL.

This chain links TRBV27 with TRBJ1-1, with 9 bases identical to TRBD1. CDR1 and CDR2 (germline): MNHEY, SMNVEV (reference sequence). The CDR3 is made up of 15 amino acids. V was pared by 7 bases and J by 4 bases, with 10 bases of the junction left unmatched. The CDR3 DNA reads TGTGCCAGCACCCCAAGGACAGGGGTAGTCACTGAAGCTTTCTTT. It is translated as CASTPRTGVVTEAFF.

This clone is a singleton in its sample. The DNA for the CDR3 is TGTGCCAGCAGCTTAATAACAGGGGGGACCGGGGAGCTGTTTTTT. As protein: CASSLITGGTGELFF. This chain joins TRBV11-3 and TRBJ2-2; 8 bases match TRBD1. With V trimmed by 2 bases and J by 5 bases, 4 bases remained unmatched. The CDR3 runs to 15 residues. Germline V gene sequence: CDR1 SGHNT, CDR2 YENEEA.

The chain carries TRBV7-2 and TRBJ1-4; D ambiguous. The V end was cut by 4 bases, the J end by 6 bases, with 12 bases between. Germline loops: CDR1 SGHTA, CDR2 FQGNSA. The CDR3 spans 14 residues. CDR3 in amino acids: CASSSRGTYEKLFF. CDR3 bases: TGTGCCAGCAGCTCCCGGGGAACATATGAAAAACTGTTTTTT.

The chain carries TRBV11-3 and TRBJ1-1, with D hard to call. Germline V lookup: CDR1 SGHNT, CDR2 YENEEA. The CDR3 runs to 13 residues. Trimming shortened V by 1 base and J by 4 bases, and 7 bases separated the two germline ends. As DNA, the CDR3 is TGTGCCAGCAGCTTAGGCCTCGGCACTGAAGCTTTCTTT. This gives the protein CASSLGLGTEAFF.

The chain couples TRBV29-1 to TRBJ2-1, with a tentative D call TRBD2 (6 bases). This CDR3 has 14 residues. Germline V CDR1 and CDR2: SQVTM, ANQGSEA. V was cut by 7 bases and J by 1 base, with 14 bases left in between. The CDR3 region is CSANGGPSYNEQFF. DNA for the CDR3: TGCAGCGCAAACGGAGGGCCATCCTACAATGAGCAGTTCTTC.

This clone was detected only a few times. V and J are TRBV4-1 and TRBJ1-2; no clear D gene. Germline V gene sequence: CDR1 MGHRA, CDR2 YSYEKL. The germline V and J ends were trimmed by 0 bases and 1 base, with 9 bases remaining between them. The length of the CDR3 is 15 residues. CDR3 protein: CASSQDTNNNYGYTF. Here the CDR3 DNA reads TGCGCCAGCAGCCAAGATACCAACAATAACTATGGCTACACCTTC.

V usage is TRBV28 and J usage is TRBJ1-1, with D unclear. V was trimmed by 3 bases and J by 4 bases, leaving 3 bases between them. This CDR3 region has 11 residues. Germline loops: CDR1 MDHEN, CDR2 SYDVKM. The chain's CDR3 is CASSFGTEAFF. The CDR3 nucleotides read TGTGCCAGCAGTTTCGGCACTGAAGCTTTCTTT. The complete variable domain, with remaining parts taken from reference TRBV28 and TRBJ1-1, reads DVKVTQSSRYLVKRTGEKVFLECVQDMDHENMFWYRQDPGLGLRLIYFSYDVKMKEKGDIPEGYSVSREKKERFSLILESASTNQTSMYLCASSFGTEAFFGQGTRLTVV.

J is TRBJ1-6 and V is TRBV7-2; D call uncertain. V dropped 1 base and J dropped 7 bases, with 8 bases sitting between them. Per germline, CDR1 SGHTA and CDR2 FQGNSA. CDR3 length: 14 residues. The CDR3 nucleotides read TGTGCCAGCAGCTTAGAGAGAGGAAATTCACCCCTCCACTTT. It yields the protein CASSLERGNSPLHF.

The chain carries TRBV15 and TRBJ2-3; 9 nucleotides agree with TRBD2. The ends lost 3 bases at V and 7 bases at J; junction bases unmatched: 8. CDR3 length: 15 amino acids. The germline CDR1 and CDR2 sequences are LNHNV and YYDKDF (reference sequence). The CDR3: CATSRERGARNTQYF. The CDR3 DNA sequence: TGTGCCACCAGCAGGGAGCGGGGGGCCAGGAATACGCAGTATTTT.

This clone was counted a few times. V is TRBV5-1 and J is TRBJ2-3; possible D gene TRBD2, 5 bases. Germline values: CDR1 SGHRS, CDR2 YFSETQ. V was cut by 5 bases and J by 5 bases, with 18 bases left in between. This CDR3 contains 15 residues. CDR3 loop: CASSSVPTRGDTQYF. The DNA for the CDR3 is TGCGCCAGCAGTTCGGTCCCGACTCGGGGAGATACGCAGTATTTT. Using reference TRBV5-1 and TRBJ2-3 for the parts outside the CDR3, the full variable domain is KAGVTQTPRYLIKTRGQQVTLSCSPISGHRSVSWYQQTPGQGLQFLFEYFSETQRNKGNFPGRFSGRQFSNSRSEMNVSTLELGDSALYLCASSSVPTRGDTQYFGPGTRLTVL.

This clone was seen once. This sequence joins TRBV6-6 and TRBJ2-5, with 7 bases lining up with TRBD1. The V segment lost 4 bases and the J segment 6 bases; nucleotides outside the gene matches: 8. The CDR3 contains 14 residues. CDR1 and CDR2 from the germline V gene are MNHNY and SVGAGI (reference sequence). CDR3 loop: CASSWSGTAKTQYF. In DNA form, the CDR3 reads TGTGCCAGCAGTTGGTCCGGGACAGCCAAGACCCAGTACTTC.

The chain carries TRBV6-5 and TRBJ1-2, with 7 bases aligning to TRBD1. Trimming at V came to 7 bases and at J to 3 bases, leaving 5 bases not matched to a gene. Germline V lookup: CDR1 MNHEY, CDR2 SVGAGI. This CDR3 comprises 13 residues. The CDR3 reads CASNWDSDYGYTF. The CDR3 bases are TGTGCCAGCAACTGGGACAGCGACTATGGCTACACCTTC.

This chain uses TRBV5-1 with TRBJ2-5; weak D call: TRBD2 (6 bases). The CDR3 loop spans 15 amino acids. Germline CDR1 is SGHRS and CDR2 is YFSETQ. The V gene lost 0 bases and the J gene lost 3 bases, with 12 bases spanning the gap. The CDR3 DNA reads TGCGCCAGCAGCTTGGGGTTAGCGGTAAAAGAGACCCAGTACTTC. This codes for CASSLGLAVKETQYF. The full variable domain, with the rest looked up from reference TRBV5-1 and TRBJ2-5, is KAGVTQTPRYLIKTRGQQVTLSCSPISGHRSVSWYQQTPGQGLQFLFEYFSETQRNKGNFPGRFSGRQFSNSRSEMNVSTLELGDSALYLCASSLGLAVKETQYFGPGTRLLVL.

This chain uses TRBV7-9 with TRBJ2-1; 9 positions match TRBD2. Trimming at V came to 5 bases and at J to 1 base, leaving 9 bases not matched to a gene. The CDR3 consists of 17 residues. Germline V gene sequence: CDR1 SEHNR, CDR2 FQNEAQ (reference sequence). CDR3 nucleotides: TGTGCCAGCAGCCCCGACTTTGCGGGAGGGTCCTACAATGAGCAGTTCTTC. Translation: CASSPDFAGGSYNEQFF.

This clone occurred once. The chain combines TRBV19 with TRBJ2-1, with 7 bases fitting TRBD2. This CDR3 has 14 residues. V gave up 7 bases and J gave up 7 bases; unmatched junction bases: 10. Germline CDR1 is LNHDA and CDR2 is SQIVND (reference sequence). The CDR3, as DNA: TGTGCCAGTACCGGACTAGGGGCCTGGAATGAGCAGTTCTTC. Amino acids: CASTGLGAWNEQFF.

This clone showed up just once. The gene calls are TRBV7-3 and TRBJ2-1; TRBD2 agrees at 8 bases. The germline V gene has CDR1 SGHTA and CDR2 FQGTGA. The ends lost 3 bases at V and 5 bases at J; junction bases unmatched: 3. The CDR3 has 14 amino acids. CDR3 sequence reads: CASSFSGVNNEQFF. Written as DNA, the CDR3 is TGTGCCAGCAGCTTTAGCGGGGTTAACAATGAGCAGTTCTTC.

The CDR3 here is CASSEGQGAGNTIYF. The CDR3 DNA reads TGTGCCAGCAGCGAGGGACAGGGGGCAGGAAACACCATATATTTT. The chain is built from TRBV7-2 and TRBJ1-3; TRBD1 matches at 12 bases. The CDR3 covers 15 residues. Germline CDR1 SGHTA, CDR2 FQGNSA. V dropped 5 bases and J dropped 4; count of bases not matched to a gene: 3.

The chain carries TRBV7-2 and TRBJ2-3, with TRBD2 matching 8 bases. The V gene's germline CDR1 is SGHTA and CDR2 FQGNSA. V was pared by 5 bases and J by 2 bases, with 3 bases of the junction left unmatched. This CDR3 region has 14 residues. Here the CDR3 reads CASSLGGATDTQYF. The CDR3 DNA reads TGTGCCAGCAGCCTCGGGGGGGCCACAGATACGCAGTATTTT.

The chain links TRBV5-1 to TRBJ2-7; D is possibly TRBD1 (5 bases). V lost 1 base, J lost 6 bases, and 11 bases lay in between. From germline, CDR1 is SGHRS and CDR2 YFSETQ. This CDR3 contains 13 residues. In DNA form, the CDR3 reads TGCGCCAGCAGCTTGACAGGCACCTCCGAGCAGTACTTC. Amino acids: CASSLTGTSEQYF. Complete variable domain (other parts from reference TRBV5-1 and TRBJ2-7): KAGVTQTPRYLIKTRGQQVTLSCSPISGHRSVSWYQQTPGQGLQFLFEYFSETQRNKGNFPGRFSGRQFSNSRSEMNVSTLELGDSALYLCASSLTGTSEQYFGPGTRLTVT.

The chain employs TRBV3-1 (or the pseudogene TRBV3-2) and TRBJ2-7, with 7 bases matching TRBD1. Germline CDR1 LGHDT, CDR2 YNNKEL (reference sequence). Losses at the gene ends were 6 bases for V and 4 bases for J; bases not matched to a gene: 9. This CDR3 spans 14 amino acids. The CDR3 here is CASRPSGQIYEQYF. For the CDR3, the DNA is TGTGCCAGCAGACCCTCGGGACAGATATACGAGCAGTACTTC.